This paragraph reports one TCR beta chain. Its antigen is not known. These data are taken from a study of cytotoxic CD8 clonotypes in ibrutinib-treated CLL. Profiling relied on immunoSEQ multiplex PCR, and the TCRdb table lists in-frame clones only, not all of them. The sample holds some 150,000 clones; around three quarters are singletons and the top ten take around 13%. Study observations and caveats: Circulating CD8+ T-cell counts were tracked by baseline clonality, which exceeded that of age-matched healthy donors.

The sequence was obtained from a human donor with chronic lymphocytic leukemia. The sequencing used PBMCs, collected after 12 months of ibrutinib treatment.

The chain's CDR3 is CASSSTRATDTQYF. The CDR3 nucleotides are TGTGCCAGCAGCTCGACCAGAGCCACAGATACGCAGTATTTT. The chain links TRBV7-2 to TRBJ2-3, with D unclear. Germline CDR1 and CDR2: SGHTA and FQGNSA. The CDR3 is made up of 14 amino acids. The V end lost 4 bases, the J end lost 2 bases, and 10 bases lay between the germline ends.